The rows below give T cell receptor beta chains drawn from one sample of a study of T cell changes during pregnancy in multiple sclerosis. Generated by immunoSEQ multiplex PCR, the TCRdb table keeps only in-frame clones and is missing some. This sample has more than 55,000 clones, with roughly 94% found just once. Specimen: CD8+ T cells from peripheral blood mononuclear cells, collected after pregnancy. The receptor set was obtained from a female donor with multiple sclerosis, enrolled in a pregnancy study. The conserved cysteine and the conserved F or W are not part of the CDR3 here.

CDR3aa: ASSSSSGLTYEQY
j_gene: TRBJ2-7
v_gene: TRBV7-2

CDR3aa: SVKLVGGEQF
j_gene: TRBJ2-1
v_gene: TRBV29-1

CDR3aa: ASSRITAEQF
j_gene: TRBJ2-1
v_gene: TRBV7-2

CDR3aa: ASSLELAPAYEQY
j_gene: TRBJ2-7
v_gene: TRBV5-6

CDR3aa: ASSLRDRIQETQY
j_gene: TRBJ2-5
v_gene: TRBV27

CDR3aa: ASSDRAGVASGECYEQY
j_gene: TRBJ2-7
v_gene: TRBV6-4

CDR3aa: ASTLSGDSNTEAF
j_gene: TRBJ1-1
v_gene: TRBV19

CDR3aa: ASSMGLAEDEQY
j_gene: TRBJ2-7
v_gene: TRBV5-4

CDR3aa: ASRPAGVDYNEQF
j_gene: TRBJ2-1
v_gene: TRBV9

CDR3aa: SVLSGRRGDEQF
j_gene: TRBJ2-1
v_gene: TRBV29-1

CDR3aa: APLAGDVDTQY
j_gene: TRBJ2-3
v_gene: TRBV2

CDR3aa: ASSPRDRKNTEAF
j_gene: TRBJ1-1
v_gene: TRBV21-1

CDR3aa: ASSAGQGERDTQY
j_gene: TRBJ2-3
v_gene: TRBV2

CDR3aa: ASSARVEPDTSTDTQY
j_gene: TRBJ2-3
v_gene: TRBV9